Shown below are 18 T cell receptor beta chains from a single sample sequenced in a study of T cell repertoires in cytomegalovirus infection. Antigens of these TCRs are unknown. In TCRdb, the reads were re-called with MiXCR into one record per CDR3 protein. The profile shows roughly 150,000 distinct CDR3 sequences, roughly 20% of them singletons. The specimen comprised CD8+ T cells from cultured PBMCs, sampled from culture after CMV antigen stimulation. These receptors all stem from a human donor in good health (CMV status not recorded). Some clones in this sample may be carry-over from other donors' samples.

The J gene is TRBJ2-1, the V gene TRBV19; D is perhaps TRBD2 (5 bases). The CDR3 spans 15 residues. Germline assignment: CDR1 LNHDA and CDR2 SQIVND (reference sequence). V shed 5 bases and J shed 9 bases, with 20 bases lying between them. Here the CDR3 reads CASSSRPSRAGEQFF. The CDR3 region has the DNA TGTGCCAGTAGTTCCCGACCCTCTCGGGCGGGTGAGCAGTTCTTC.

The V gene is TRBV7-8, the J gene TRBJ1-5; 8 nucleotides agree with TRBD1. The CDR3 consists of 13 residues. Germline values: CDR1 SGHVS, CDR2 FQNEAQ. J gave up 9 bases and V 0 bases, and 1 base lay outside the gene matches. In nucleotides, the CDR3 is TGTGCCAGCAGCTTAGCTGGGACAGGGCCCCAGCATTTT. This gives the protein CASSLAGTGPQHF.

This clonotype was counted many times. The V call is TRBV7-9, the J call TRBJ2-6; D remains unclear. Between the trimmed V and J ends, which lost 1 base and 2 bases, there was a span of 6 bases. The CDR3 sequence is 15 residues long. CDR1 and CDR2 (germline): SEHNR, FQNEAQ (reference sequence). CDR3 region: CASSLVSAGANVLTF. The DNA for the CDR3 is TGTGCCAGCAGCTTAGTCTCGGCTGGGGCCAACGTCCTGACTTTC.

The chain uses TRBV7-8 and TRBJ1-2; 8 bases are shared with TRBD1. The CDR3 sequence is 16 residues long. Germline V CDR1 and CDR2: SGHVS, FQNEAQ. The junction had 8 bases not matched to a gene; V was cut back by 5 bases and J by 0 bases. Here the CDR3 DNA reads TGTGCCAGCAGCGATACAGGGGGGGCCACTAACTATGGCTACACCTTC. Protein sequence: CASSDTGGATNYGYTF. The variable domain in full, with the rest retrieved from reference TRBV7-8 and TRBJ1-2, is GAGVSQSPRYKVAKRGQDVALRCDPISGHVSLFWYQQALGQGPEFLTYFQNEAQLDKSGLPSDRFFAERPEGSVSTLKIQRTQQEDSAVYLCASSDTGGATNYGYTFGSGTRLTVV.

A few counts support this clonotype. The chain combines TRBV6-2 or TRBV6-3 with TRBJ2-7, with D unclear. The V gene's germline CDR1 is MNHEY and CDR2 SVGEGT. With 2 bases removed from V and 2 bases from J, the gap between germline ends came to 13 bases. The CDR3 covers 15 residues. DNA for the CDR3: TGTGCCAGCAGTTACCTACCCGACGGACCCTACGAGCAGTACTTC. Translating it yields CASSYLPDGPYEQYF.

The sample holds a few counts of this clonotype. The chain recombines TRBV5-6 with TRBJ1-5, with 7 bases aligning to TRBD1. The junction had 7 bases not matched to a gene; V was cut back by 3 bases and J by 1 base. The CDR3 extends over 16 amino acids. Germline-derived CDR1 and CDR2 are SGHDT and YYEEEE. The CDR3 DNA reads TGTGCCAGCAGCTCTGCCGGGACAGCGAGCAATCAGCCCCAGCATTTT. Encoded protein: CASSSAGTASNQPQHF.

This clonotype was seen only a few times. The V gene is TRBV4-3, the J gene TRBJ1-2; D is possibly TRBD1 (6 bases). This CDR3 region has 17 residues. The germline V gene has CDR1 LGHNA and CDR2 YSLEER. V was pared by 0 bases and J by 4 bases, with 18 bases between. CDR3 amino acids: CASSQDAWGAWSYGYTF. CDR3 sequence (DNA): TGCGCCAGCAGCCAAGATGCGTGGGGGGCCTGGAGCTATGGCTACACCTTC.

The CDR3, as DNA: TGTGCCAGCAGACCCACTGGACAGGGAAAGAACACTGAAGCTTTCTTT. It is translated as CASRPTGQGKNTEAFF. The chain employs TRBV12-3 or TRBV12-4 and TRBJ1-1; 8 bases align to TRBD1. The CDR3 runs to 16 residues. With V trimmed by 6 bases and J by 1 base, 10 bases remained unmatched.

The chain joins TRBV7-8 to TRBJ1-5; D might be TRBD1 (5 bases). Trimming took off 1 base at V and 3 bases at J, with 13 bases between the two ends. CDR3 size: 16 residues. Germline CDR1 and CDR2: SGHVS and FQNEAQ. The CDR3 nucleotides read TGTGCCAGCAGCTTAGATAGCCCCAGGGACAATCAGCCCCAGCATTTT. Encoded protein: CASSLDSPRDNQPQHF.

The chain employs TRBV7-9 and TRBJ1-2; D is unclear. Trimming removed 10 bases from V and 4 bases from J, with 13 bases in between. CDR3 size: 12 residues. Germline V CDR1 and CDR2: SEHNR, FQNEAQ (reference sequence). CDR3 coding DNA: TGTGCCACCCAGACCTCACCCTATGGCTACACCTTC. Its protein is CATQTSPYGYTF.

The chain carries TRBV4-3 and TRBJ2-3, with 9 nucleotides matching TRBD1. The CDR3 spans 18 residues. Losses at the gene ends were 0 bases for V and 3 bases for J; bases not matched to a gene: 10. Looked up from germline, CDR1 is LGHNA and CDR2 is YSLEER. CDR3: CASSQDEGTGWGTDTQYF. CDR3 nucleotides: TGCGCCAGCAGCCAAGATGAGGGGACAGGGTGGGGAACAGATACGCAGTATTTT.

This rearrangement joins TRBV2 to TRBJ1-5; D is possibly TRBD1 (5 bases). V lost 4 bases to trimming and J lost 4 bases, with 14 bases between them. Germline-derived CDR1 and CDR2 are SNHLY and FYNNEI. This CDR3 comprises 15 residues. The CDR3 DNA reads TGTGCCAGCAGTGGGGACGCGGGTGGAAATCAGCCCCAGCATTTT. Protein sequence: CASSGDAGGNQPQHF.

The V gene is TRBV3-1, the J gene TRBJ1-2, with no clear D. Trimming took off 0 bases at V and 4 bases at J, with 9 bases between the two ends. CDR1 LGHDT and CDR2 YNNKEL come from the germline V gene (reference sequence). This CDR3 is 14 amino acids long. The CDR3 is CASSQDNTAYGYTF. The CDR3, as DNA: TGTGCCAGCAGCCAAGATAATACAGCCTATGGCTACACCTTC.

This clonotype was seen more than once but under ten times. This chain joins TRBV7-8 and TRBJ1-3; 7 bases agree with TRBD1. The CDR3 sequence is 14 residues long. Per the germline V gene, CDR1 is SGHVS and CDR2 is FQNEAQ. With V trimmed by 5 bases and J by 4 bases, 5 bases remained unmatched. The CDR3 bases are TGTGCCAGCAGCCGACAGGGTACGGGAAACACCATATATTTT. It translates to CASSRQGTGNTIYF.

This clonotype was found a few times. The V gene is TRBV6-2 or TRBV6-3, the J gene TRBJ2-1, with a tentative D call TRBD2 (6 bases). V was clipped by 6 bases and J by 4 bases, with 13 bases between them. This CDR3 has 14 residues. The germline gives CDR1 MNHEY, CDR2 SVGEGT. Here the CDR3 DNA reads TGTGCCAGCAGCGACCCGGGACTTTACAATGAGCAGTTCTTC. Translated: CASSDPGLYNEQFF.

The chain uses TRBV5-1 and TRBJ1-1; D gene unclear. The CDR3 contains 17 residues. V lost 0 bases and J lost 0, with 15 bases in between. Germline CDR1 reads SGHRS; CDR2 reads YFSETQ. This CDR3 reads CASSLVPKGEMNTEAFF. The DNA of the CDR3 is TGCGCCAGCAGCTTGGTCCCCAAGGGAGAAATGAACACTGAAGCTTTCTTT.

There are a few counts of this clonotype. This chain uses TRBV2 with TRBJ1-1; D remains ambiguous. This CDR3 spans 15 amino acids. Germline V lookup: CDR1 SNHLY, CDR2 FYNNEI. Trimming stripped 4 bases from V and 0 bases from J, with 12 bases between. The CDR3, as DNA: TGTGCCAGCAGTGTCACACAGCTATTGAACACTGAAGCTTTCTTT. It specifies CASSVTQLLNTEAFF.

The chain couples TRBV7-6 to TRBJ1-6; TRBD1 matches 7 bases. The CDR3 contains 13 residues. V lost 5 bases to trimming and J lost 13 bases; unmatched junction nucleotides: 8. Germline assignment: CDR1 SGHVS and CDR2 FNYEAQ. CDR3: CASSPKGAFPLHF. In DNA form, the CDR3 reads TGTGCCAGCAGCCCTAAGGGGGCATTTCCCCTCCACTTT.